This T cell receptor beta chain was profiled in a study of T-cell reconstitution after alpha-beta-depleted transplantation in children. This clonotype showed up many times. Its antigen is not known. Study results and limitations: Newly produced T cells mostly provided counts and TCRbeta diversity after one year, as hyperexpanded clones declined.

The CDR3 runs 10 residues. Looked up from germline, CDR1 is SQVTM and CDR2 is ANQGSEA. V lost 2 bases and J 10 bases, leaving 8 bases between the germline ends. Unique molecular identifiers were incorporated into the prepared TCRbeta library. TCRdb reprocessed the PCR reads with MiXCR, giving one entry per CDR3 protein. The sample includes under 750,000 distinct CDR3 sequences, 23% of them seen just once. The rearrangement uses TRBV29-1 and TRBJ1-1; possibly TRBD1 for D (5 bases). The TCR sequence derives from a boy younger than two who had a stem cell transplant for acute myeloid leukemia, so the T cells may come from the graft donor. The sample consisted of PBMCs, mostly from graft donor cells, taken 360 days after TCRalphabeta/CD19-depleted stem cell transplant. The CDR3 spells CSVEQGRAFF. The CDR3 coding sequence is TGCAGCGTTGAACAGGGTAGAGCTTTCTTT.